One and the same sample provided the 8 T cell receptor beta chains below, sequenced in a study of beta chain features in type 1 diabetes. Findings and caveats of the study: Type 1 diabetes patients showed a moderate but significant shortening of TCRB CDR3s in all four CD4+ subsets.

The authors reverse transcribed all of the isolated RNA, so sequencing captured expressed TCRB transcripts. Sequencing used immunoSEQ multiplex PCR; TCRdb keeps in-frame clones, though not all of them. The table has under 300,000 clones, around 15% seen once; the top ten hold 0.065% to 0.1%. Antigens of these TCRs are unknown. Sequenced sample: naive CD4+ T cells from blood. These receptors were taken from a man younger than 40 with type 1 diabetes.

This chain connects TRBV2 to TRBJ2-3; D is perhaps TRBD2 (5 bases). Germline CDR1 and CDR2: SNHLY and FYNNEI. This CDR3 comprises 13 residues. The germline V and J ends were trimmed by 4 bases and 2 bases, with 7 bases remaining between them. The CDR3 spells CASSAADTDTQYF. CDR3 in DNA: TGTGCCAGCAGTGCAGCGGACACAGATACGCAGTATTTT.

In this sample, this clone turned up a few times. The chain joins TRBV11-1 to TRBJ1-5; the D gene is possibly TRBD1 (6 bases). The V end was cut by 5 bases, the J end by 1 base, with 15 bases between. Looked up from germline, CDR1 is SGHAT and CDR2 is FQDESV (reference sequence). The CDR3 covers 16 residues. The CDR3 reads CASSPRRTVSNQPQHF. CDR3 DNA: TGTGCCAGCAGCCCTAGGAGGACAGTGAGCAATCAGCCCCAGCATTTT.

This rearrangement joins TRBV28 to TRBJ2-3, with D maybe TRBD2 (6 bases). Germline V CDR1 and CDR2: MDHEN, SYDVKM. V gave up 4 bases and J gave up 6 bases, with 14 bases separating them. This CDR3 has 14 amino acids. The CDR3 spells CASSSGTSPDTQYF. The CDR3 nucleotides are TGTGCCAGCAGTTCCGGGACTTCCCCTGATACGCAGTATTTT.

The V and J genes are TRBV29-1 and TRBJ2-7; 11 bases are shared with TRBD2. Germline V lookup: CDR1 SQVTM, CDR2 ANQGSEA. V gave up 6 bases and J gave up 6 bases; unmatched junction bases: 10. This CDR3 comprises 14 residues. CDR3 loop: CSVALAGVPSEQYF. CDR3 DNA sequence: TGCAGCGTCGCACTAGCGGGAGTTCCCAGCGAGCAGTACTTC.

The chain uses TRBV2 and TRBJ1-5, with D hard to call. CDR1 and CDR2 (germline): SNHLY, FYNNEI. The CDR3 is 12 amino acids. Trimming left V 6 bases short and J 4 bases short, with 7 bases between. The CDR3 DNA is TGTGCCAGCAGCATCTCTAATCAGCCCCAGCATTTT. Translation: CASSISNQPQHF.

This clone has just a few counts. The gene calls are TRBV7-8 and TRBJ2-5, with D uncertain. Trimming removed 4 bases at V and 6 bases at J, with 6 bases between. The CDR3 covers 11 residues. The germline V gene has CDR1 SGHVS and CDR2 FQNEAQ. The CDR3 nucleotides read TGTGCCAGCAGCTCCTACCAGACCCAGTACTTC. Residues: CASSSYQTQYF.

In its sample, this clone was seen a few times. The CDR3 is CASSDPGQGKETQYF. The CDR3 DNA is TGTGCCAGCAGTGACCCGGGACAGGGTAAAGAGACCCAGTACTTC. V and J are TRBV6-4 and TRBJ2-5, with 9 bases that match TRBD1. Germline V gives CDR1 MRHNA, CDR2 SNTAGT. V was clipped by 2 bases and J by 3 bases; unmatched bases: 4. CDR3 size: 15 residues.

This sequence joins TRBV29-1 and TRBJ2-3; D unresolved. V was shortened by 7 bases and J by 0 bases, with 5 bases between the two germline ends. This CDR3 region has 11 residues. Germline lookup yields CDR1 SQVTM and CDR2 ANQGSEA. The CDR3 loop is CSGKSTDTQYF. The CDR3 bases are TGCAGCGGAAAGAGCACAGATACGCAGTATTTT.